This T cell receptor beta chain was observed in a study of T cell responses to AZD1222 COVID-19 vaccine. Points from the study as a whole: An increase in Spike-specific TCR breadth and depth was observed after two AZD1222 doses. Scientists sampled the repertoires only once the peak T cell response had passed.

The method was immunoSEQ multiplex PCR; TCRdb's version includes in-frame clones alone and lacks a portion of them. The table shows roughly 150,000 clones, with about 91% occurring only once. J was trimmed by 1 base and V by 6 bases; bases with no gene match: 1. The V gene's germline CDR1 is SNHLY and CDR2 FYNNEI. The CDR3 covers 14 residues. This clone was seen only once. Its antigen is currently unknown. The sample contains more than one DNA sequence encoding this CDR3. The genes are TRBV2 and TRBJ2-2; 8 nucleotides align to TRBD2. The sample was peripheral blood, taken on day 0 of AZD1222 vaccination. The receptor comes from an adult in good health. CDR3 residues: CASRLAGNTGELFF. In DNA, the CDR3 is TGTGCCAGCAGGCTAGCGGGGAACACCGGGGAGCTGTTTTTT.